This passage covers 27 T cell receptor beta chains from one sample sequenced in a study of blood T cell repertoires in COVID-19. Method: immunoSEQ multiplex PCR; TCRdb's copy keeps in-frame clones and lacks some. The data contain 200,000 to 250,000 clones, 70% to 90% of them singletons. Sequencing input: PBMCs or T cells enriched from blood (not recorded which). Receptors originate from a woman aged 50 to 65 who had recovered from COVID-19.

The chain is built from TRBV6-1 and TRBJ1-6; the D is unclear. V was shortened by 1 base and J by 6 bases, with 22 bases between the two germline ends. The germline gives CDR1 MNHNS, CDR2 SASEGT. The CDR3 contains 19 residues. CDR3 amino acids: CASSEGQENIGGLNSPLHF. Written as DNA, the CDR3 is TGTGCCAGCAGTGAAGGGCAGGAAAACATAGGTGGACTTAATTCACCCCTCCACTTT.

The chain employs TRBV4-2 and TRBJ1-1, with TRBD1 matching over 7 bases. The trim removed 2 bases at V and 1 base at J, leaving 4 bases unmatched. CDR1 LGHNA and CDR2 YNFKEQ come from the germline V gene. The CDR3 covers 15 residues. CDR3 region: CASSQQQGKNTEAFF. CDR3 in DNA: TGTGCCAGCAGCCAACAACAGGGGAAGAACACTGAAGCTTTCTTT.

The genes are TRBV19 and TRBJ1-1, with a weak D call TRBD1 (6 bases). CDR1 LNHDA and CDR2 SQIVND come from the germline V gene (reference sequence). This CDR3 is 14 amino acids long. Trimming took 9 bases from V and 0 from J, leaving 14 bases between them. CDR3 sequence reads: CASTTGFVNTEAFF. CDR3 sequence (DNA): TGTGCCAGCACAACAGGGTTTGTGAACACTGAAGCTTTCTTT.

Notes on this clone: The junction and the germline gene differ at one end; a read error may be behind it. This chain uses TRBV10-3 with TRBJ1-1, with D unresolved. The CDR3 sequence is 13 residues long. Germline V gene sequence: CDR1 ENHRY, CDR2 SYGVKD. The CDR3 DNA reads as TGTGCCATCAGTCCGGGGATGAATACTGAAGCTTTCTTT. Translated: CAISPGMNTEAFF.

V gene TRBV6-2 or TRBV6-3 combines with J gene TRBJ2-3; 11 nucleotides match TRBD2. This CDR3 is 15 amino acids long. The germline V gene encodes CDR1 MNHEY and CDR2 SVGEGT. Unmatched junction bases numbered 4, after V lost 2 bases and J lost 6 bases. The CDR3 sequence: CASSYEGLAVDTQYF. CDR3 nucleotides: TGTGCCAGCAGTTACGAGGGACTAGCGGTGGATACGCAGTATTTT.

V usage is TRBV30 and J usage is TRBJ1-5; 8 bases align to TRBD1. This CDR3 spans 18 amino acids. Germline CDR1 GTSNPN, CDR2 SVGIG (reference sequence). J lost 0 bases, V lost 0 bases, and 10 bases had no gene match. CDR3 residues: CAWSVGRLGTGSNQPQHF. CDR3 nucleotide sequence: TGTGCCTGGAGTGTAGGTCGGCTCGGGACAGGTAGCAATCAGCCCCAGCATTTT.

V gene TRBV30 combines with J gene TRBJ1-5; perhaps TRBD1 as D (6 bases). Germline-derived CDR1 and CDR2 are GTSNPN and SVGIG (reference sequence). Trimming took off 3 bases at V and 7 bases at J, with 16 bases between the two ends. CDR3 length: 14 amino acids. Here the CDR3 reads CAWSVVAGEQPQHF. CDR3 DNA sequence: TGTGCCTGGAGCGTCGTGGCAGGGGAACAGCCCCAGCATTTT.

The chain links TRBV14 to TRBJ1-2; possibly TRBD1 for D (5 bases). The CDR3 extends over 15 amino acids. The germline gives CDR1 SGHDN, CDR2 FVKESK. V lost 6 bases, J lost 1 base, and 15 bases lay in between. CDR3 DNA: TGTGCCAGCAGTTCAGACAGACGTGGTAACTATGGCTACACCTTC. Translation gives CASSSDRRGNYGYTF.

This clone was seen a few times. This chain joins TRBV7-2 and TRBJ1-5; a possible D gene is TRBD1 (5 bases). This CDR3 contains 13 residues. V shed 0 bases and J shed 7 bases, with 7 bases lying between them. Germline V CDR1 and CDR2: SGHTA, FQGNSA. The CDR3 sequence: CASSLARGQPQHF. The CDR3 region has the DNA TGTGCCAGCAGCTTAGCGCGGGGCCAGCCCCAGCATTTT.

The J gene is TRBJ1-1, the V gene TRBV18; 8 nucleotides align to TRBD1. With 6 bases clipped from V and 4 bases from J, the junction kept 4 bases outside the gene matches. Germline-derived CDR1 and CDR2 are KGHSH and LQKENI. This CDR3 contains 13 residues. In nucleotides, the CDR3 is TGTGCCAGCTCGCTCGACAGGGGCACTGAAGCTTTCTTT. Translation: CASSLDRGTEAFF.

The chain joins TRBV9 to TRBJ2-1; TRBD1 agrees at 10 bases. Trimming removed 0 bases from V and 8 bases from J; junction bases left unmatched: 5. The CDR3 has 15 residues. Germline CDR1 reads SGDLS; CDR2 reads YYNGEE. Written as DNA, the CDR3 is TGTGCCAGCAGCGTAGCGCCCGGGACAGGGGATGAGCAGTTCTTC. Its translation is CASSVAPGTGDEQFF.

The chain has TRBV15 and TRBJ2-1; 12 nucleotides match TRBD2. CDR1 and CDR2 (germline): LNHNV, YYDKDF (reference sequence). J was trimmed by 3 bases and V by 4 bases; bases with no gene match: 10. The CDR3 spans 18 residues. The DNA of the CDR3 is TGTGCCACCAGCATGAGGGCTAGCGGGAGGGCCGGCTACAATGAGCAGTTCTTC. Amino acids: CATSMRASGRAGYNEQFF.

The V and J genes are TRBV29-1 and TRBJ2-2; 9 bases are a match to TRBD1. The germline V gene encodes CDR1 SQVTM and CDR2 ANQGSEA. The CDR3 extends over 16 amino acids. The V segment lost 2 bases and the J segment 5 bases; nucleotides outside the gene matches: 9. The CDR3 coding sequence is TGCAGCGTTGAACGGGTGGACAGGGGATTGACCGGGGAGCTGTTTTTT. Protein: CSVERVDRGLTGELFF.

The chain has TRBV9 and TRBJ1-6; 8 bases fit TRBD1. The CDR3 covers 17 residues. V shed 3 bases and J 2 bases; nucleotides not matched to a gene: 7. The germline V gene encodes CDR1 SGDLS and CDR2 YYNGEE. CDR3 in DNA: TGTGCCAGCAGCGCCCGACAGGGGTCGACCTATAATTCACCCCTCCACTTT. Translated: CASSARQGSTYNSPLHF.

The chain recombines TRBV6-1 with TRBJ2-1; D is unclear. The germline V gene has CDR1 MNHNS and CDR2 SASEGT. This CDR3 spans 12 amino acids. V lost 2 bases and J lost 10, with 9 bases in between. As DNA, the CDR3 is TGTGCCAGCAGTGAATCTCCCCGGGAGCAGTTCTTC. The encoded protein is CASSESPREQFF.

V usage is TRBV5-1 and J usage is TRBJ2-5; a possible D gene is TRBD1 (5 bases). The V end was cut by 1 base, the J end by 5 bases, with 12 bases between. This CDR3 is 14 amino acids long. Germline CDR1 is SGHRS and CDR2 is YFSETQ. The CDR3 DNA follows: TGCGCCAGCAGCTTGCCAGGGTCCGATGAGACCCAGTACTTC. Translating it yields CASSLPGSDETQYF.

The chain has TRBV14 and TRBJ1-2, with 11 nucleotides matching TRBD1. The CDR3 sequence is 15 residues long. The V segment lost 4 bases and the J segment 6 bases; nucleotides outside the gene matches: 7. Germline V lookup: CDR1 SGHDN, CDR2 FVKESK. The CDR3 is CASSPPDRGRHGYTF. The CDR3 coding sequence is TGTGCCAGCAGCCCTCCGGACAGGGGGCGTCATGGCTACACCTTC.

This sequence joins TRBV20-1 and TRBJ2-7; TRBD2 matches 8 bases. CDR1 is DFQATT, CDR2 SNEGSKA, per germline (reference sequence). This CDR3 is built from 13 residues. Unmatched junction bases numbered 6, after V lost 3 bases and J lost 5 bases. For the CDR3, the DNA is TGCAGTGCTAGTCCCGGGACTAGAGACGAGCAGTACTTC. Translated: CSASPGTRDEQYF.

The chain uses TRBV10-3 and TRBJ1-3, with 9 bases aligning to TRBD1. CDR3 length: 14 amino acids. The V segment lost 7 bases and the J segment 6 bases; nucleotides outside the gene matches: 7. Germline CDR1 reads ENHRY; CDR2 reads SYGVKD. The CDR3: CAIMPGQGTNTIYF. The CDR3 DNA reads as TGTGCCATCATGCCGGGACAGGGAACAAACACCATATATTTT.

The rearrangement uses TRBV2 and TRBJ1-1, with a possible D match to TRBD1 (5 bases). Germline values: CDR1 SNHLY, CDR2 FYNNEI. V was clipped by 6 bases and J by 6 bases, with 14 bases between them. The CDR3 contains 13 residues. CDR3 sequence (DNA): TGTGCCAGCAGCGTTCAGGGAGGCGCTGAAGCTTTCTTT. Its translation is CASSVQGGAEAFF.

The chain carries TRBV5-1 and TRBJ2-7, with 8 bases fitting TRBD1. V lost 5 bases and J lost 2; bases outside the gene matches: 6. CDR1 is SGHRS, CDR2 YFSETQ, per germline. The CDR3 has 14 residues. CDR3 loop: CASSHGQGPYEQYF. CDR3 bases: TGCGCCAGCAGTCACGGACAGGGACCCTACGAGCAGTACTTC.

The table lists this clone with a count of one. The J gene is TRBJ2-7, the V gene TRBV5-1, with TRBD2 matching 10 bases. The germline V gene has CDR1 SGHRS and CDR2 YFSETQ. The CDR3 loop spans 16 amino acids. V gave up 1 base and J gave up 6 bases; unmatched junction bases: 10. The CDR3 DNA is TGCGCCAGCAGCTTGTTGCCTAGCGGGAGTTCCGGCGAGCAGTACTTC. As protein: CASSLLPSGSSGEQYF.

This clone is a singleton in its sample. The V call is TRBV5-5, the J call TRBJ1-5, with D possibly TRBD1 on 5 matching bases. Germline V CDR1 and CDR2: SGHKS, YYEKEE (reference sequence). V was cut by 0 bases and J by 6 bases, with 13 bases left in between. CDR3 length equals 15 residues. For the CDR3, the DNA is TGTGCCAGCAGCTTGGGCAGCCAAGGGGTTCAGCCCCAGCATTTT. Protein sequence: CASSLGSQGVQPQHF.

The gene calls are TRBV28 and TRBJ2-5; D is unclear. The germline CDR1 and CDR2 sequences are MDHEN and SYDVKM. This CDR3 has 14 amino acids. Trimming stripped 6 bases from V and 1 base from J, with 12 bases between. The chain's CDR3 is CASSSRPGQETQYF. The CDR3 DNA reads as TGTGCCAGCAGCAGCAGACCAGGCCAAGAGACCCAGTACTTC.

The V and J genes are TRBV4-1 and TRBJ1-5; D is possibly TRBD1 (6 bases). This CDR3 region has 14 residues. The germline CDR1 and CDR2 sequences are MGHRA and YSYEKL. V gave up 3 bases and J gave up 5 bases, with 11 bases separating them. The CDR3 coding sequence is TGCGCCAGCAGCCAGCTCACAGGGCATCAGCCCCAGCATTTT. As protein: CASSQLTGHQPQHF.

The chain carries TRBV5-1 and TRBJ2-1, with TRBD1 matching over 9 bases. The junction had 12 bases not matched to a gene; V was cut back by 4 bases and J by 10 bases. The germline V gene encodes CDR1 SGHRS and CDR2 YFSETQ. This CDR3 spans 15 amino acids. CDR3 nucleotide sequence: TGCGCCAGCAGCCCCGGTCCCGGGACAGGGAACGAGCAGTTCTTC. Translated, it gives CASSPGPGTGNEQFF.

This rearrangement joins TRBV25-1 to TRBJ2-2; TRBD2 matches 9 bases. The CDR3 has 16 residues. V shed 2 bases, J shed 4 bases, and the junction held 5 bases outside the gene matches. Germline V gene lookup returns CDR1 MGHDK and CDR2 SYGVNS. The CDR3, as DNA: TGTGCCAGCAGTGAACTAGCGGGATTGGGCACCGGGGAGCTGTTTTTT. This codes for CASSELAGLGTGELFF.